This T cell receptor (beta chain) was recovered during a study of blood T cells in healthy people across ages. Findings of the study overall: Significant beta diversity loss was already apparent by age approximately 42, declining roughly linearly.

With respect to this clonotype: The antigen remains undetermined. This may be a read error: a much more frequent sequence differs by one nucleotide.

Each donor supplied approximately 10 milliliters of peripheral blood. CDR1 and CDR2 (germline): KGHDR, SFDVKD. Deletions cut 1 base from V and 2 bases from J, with 18 bases between. The CDR3 extends over 18 amino acids. Then a second PCR, running roughly 6 to 11 cycles, was carried out with a sample-barcoded 5' primer and a J-beta primer mix. TCRdb itself ran the 5' RACE reads through MiXCR, one entry per CDR3 protein. The table lists 650,000 to 700,000 distinct CDR3 sequences, under 65% of them singletons, with roughly 12% in the top ten. The chain employs TRBV24-1 and TRBJ2-3; the D gene is possibly TRBD1 (5 bases). Material for sequencing was blood. The source is a woman aged 80 or over in good health. The DNA for the CDR3 is TGTGCCACCAGTGATTTATCGGTATTAGTGGGGCCCACAGATACGCAGTATTTT. This gives the protein CATSDLSVLVGPTDTQYF.